This TCR beta chain was identified in a study of blood T cell repertoires in COVID-19. Study background: From the United States, Italy and Spain came samples of acute and convalescent COVID-19. T cells, B-cell-depleted T cells, or PBMCs supplied cDNA or gDNA.

This clone was counted at least ten times. V was trimmed by 4 bases and J by 11 bases, leaving 17 bases between them. Germline-derived CDR1 and CDR2 are SGHDN and FVKESK. The CDR3 loop spans 13 amino acids. Authors' analysis steps: Reference gene primer amplification gave estimated nucleated cell counts. Data came from immunoSEQ multiplex PCR; TCRdb stores just in-frame clones and leaves some out. Clonal size and the V and J genes are those of that table, whereas D and trimming came from the DNA. The sample shows around 94,000 clones, 75% to 85% of them seen only once. The chain has TRBV14 and TRBJ1-1, with D uncertain. The TCR sequence derives from a human donor in a cohort sampled during active COVID-19. The specimen was peripheral blood. The chain's CDR3 is CASSPMSPGNAFF. The CDR3 DNA reads TGTGCCAGCAGCCCAATGAGCCCAGGTAACGCTTTCTTT.